The 5 T cell receptor beta chains given below trace back to one sample, sequenced in a study of control samples from healthy donors and cancer patients. Profiling relied on immunoSEQ multiplex PCR, and the TCRdb table lists in-frame clones only, not all of them. The sample lists fewer than 200,000 clones, around nine tenths seen once, with around 1.4% in the top ten. The sequencing input was blood. These receptors all stem from a man younger than 45 in good health.

V gene TRBV7-9 combines with J gene TRBJ1-5; D remains ambiguous. The CDR3 runs 15 residues. The V gene lost 5 bases and the J gene lost 8 bases, with 19 bases spanning the gap. CDR1 is SEHNR and CDR2 is FQNEAQ in the germline V gene (reference sequence). The CDR3 DNA reads as TGTGCCAGCAGCCACGGAGGGCGGGAAAAGGAGCCCCAGCATTTT. As protein: CASSHGGREKEPQHF. The full variable domain, its missing parts supplied by reference TRBV7-9 and TRBJ1-5, is DTGVSQNPRHKITKRGQNVTFRCDPISEHNRLYWYRQTLGQGPEFLTYFQNEAQLEKSRLLSDRFSAERPKGSFSTLEIQRTEQGDSAMYLCASSHGGREKEPQHFGDGTRLSIL.

This chain connects TRBV7-6 to TRBJ2-7; 11 bases line up with TRBD2. The germline CDR1 and CDR2 sequences are SGHVS and FNYEAQ. CDR3 length equals 18 residues. The trim removed 5 bases at V and 3 bases at J, leaving 15 bases unmatched. CDR3 in amino acids: CASSPKSLIAGGIYEQYF. CDR3 DNA sequence: TGTGCCAGCAGCCCGAAATCATTGATAGCGGGAGGGATCTACGAGCAGTACTTC.

The V call is TRBV29-1, the J call TRBJ2-7, with a weak D call TRBD2 (5 bases). CDR3 size: 12 residues. V gave up 4 bases and J gave up 7 bases, with 14 bases separating them. Germline V lookup: CDR1 SQVTM, CDR2 ANQGSEA. As DNA, the CDR3 is TGCAGCGTTGGAAAAAGGTCGGGAGAGCAGTACTTC. Protein product: CSVGKRSGEQYF.

The gene calls are TRBV11-2 and TRBJ2-3; 7 bases are shared with TRBD2. The ends lost 2 bases at V and 4 bases at J; junction bases unmatched: 9. The CDR3 is made up of 16 amino acids. Germline CDR1 SGHAT, CDR2 FQNNGV. CDR3 protein: CASSLTGGSRADTQYF. CDR3 coding DNA: TGTGCCAGCAGCTTAACTGGCGGGAGTCGCGCAGATACGCAGTATTTT.

V is TRBV2 and J is TRBJ1-4, with D perhaps TRBD1 (6 bases). Germline CDR1 reads SNHLY; CDR2 reads FYNNEI. This CDR3 is 15 amino acids long. V lost 5 bases, J lost 3 bases, and 13 bases lay in between. CDR3 amino acids: CASSRQTGPNEKLFF. The CDR3, as DNA: TGTGCCAGCAGTCGTCAGACAGGCCCTAATGAAAAACTGTTTTTT.